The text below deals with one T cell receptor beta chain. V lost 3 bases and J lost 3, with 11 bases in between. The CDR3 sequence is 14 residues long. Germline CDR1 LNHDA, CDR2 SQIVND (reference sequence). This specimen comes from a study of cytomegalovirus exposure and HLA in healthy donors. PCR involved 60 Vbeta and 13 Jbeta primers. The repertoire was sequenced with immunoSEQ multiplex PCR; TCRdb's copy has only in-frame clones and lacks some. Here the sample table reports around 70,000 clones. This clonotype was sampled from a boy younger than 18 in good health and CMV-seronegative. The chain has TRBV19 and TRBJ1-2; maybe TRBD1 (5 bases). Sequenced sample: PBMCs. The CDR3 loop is CASSIDSVYYGYTF. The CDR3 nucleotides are TGTGCCAGTAGTATTGACAGCGTGTACTATGGCTACACCTTC.